A single sample gave rise to the 9 T cell receptor beta chains below, sequenced in a study of cytomegalovirus exposure and HLA in healthy donors. This PCR relied on a set of 60 Vbeta primers and 13 Jbeta primers. Repertoires were generated with immunoSEQ multiplex PCR, while TCRdb's copy carries only in-frame clones and drops some. The data contain about 140,000 clones, around 78% of them singletons. The sample was PBMCs. These receptors originate from a woman younger than 35 in good health and CMV-seropositive.

The V and J genes are TRBV9 and TRBJ1-1, with 8 bases fitting TRBD1. The CDR3 runs 15 residues. The V segment lost 3 bases and the J segment 1 base; nucleotides outside the gene matches: 5. Germline V gene lookup returns CDR1 SGDLS and CDR2 YYNGEE. The CDR3 coding sequence is TGTGCCAGCAGCGAGTACGGGACAGGGAACACTGAAGCTTTCTTT. This encodes CASSEYGTGNTEAFF.

This chain joins TRBV5-1 and TRBJ2-2, with 14 nucleotides matching TRBD2. This CDR3 contains 17 residues. The germline gives CDR1 SGHRS, CDR2 YFSETQ. V shed 3 bases and J 6 bases; nucleotides not matched to a gene: 7. In DNA form, the CDR3 reads TGCGCCAGCAGCTGGCCAGGACTAGCGGGGGGTGCCGGGGAGCTGTTTTTT. The encoded protein is CASSWPGLAGGAGELFF.

The chain is built from TRBV7-8 and TRBJ2-2; D is uncertain. The CDR3 runs to 13 residues. V was shortened by 1 base and J by 6 bases, with 6 bases between the two germline ends. Germline V gene sequence: CDR1 SGHVS, CDR2 FQNEAQ. The CDR3 loop is CASSLGAAGELFF. The CDR3, as DNA: TGTGCCAGCAGCTTAGGGGCAGCCGGGGAGCTGTTTTTT.

This chain joins TRBV2 and TRBJ1-1; 8 nucleotides align to TRBD1. The germline V gene has CDR1 SNHLY and CDR2 FYNNEI. Trimming took 6 bases from V and 1 from J; bases not matched to a gene: 4. The CDR3 loop spans 14 amino acids. The CDR3 loop is CASRRTGPNTEAFF. The CDR3 nucleotides read TGTGCCAGCAGGAGGACAGGGCCGAACACTGAAGCTTTCTTT.

Worth noting for this clone: One end of the junction fails to match germline, which may point to a read error. In DNA form, the CDR3 reads TGTGCCTCGAGTAGGGGACAGGGGTCCTACGAGCAGTACTTC. It yields the protein CASSRGQGSYEQYF. The chain employs TRBV30 and TRBJ2-7; 10 bases match TRBD1. CDR1 and CDR2 from the germline V gene are GTSNPN and SVGIG (reference sequence). This CDR3 contains 14 residues.

The V gene is TRBV4-2, the J gene TRBJ1-1, with D perhaps matching TRBD1 (5 bases). The CDR3 covers 13 residues. Between the trimmed V and J ends, which lost 4 bases and 4 bases, there was a span of 10 bases. CDR1 is LGHNA and CDR2 is YNFKEQ in the germline V gene. The CDR3 here is CASSRQGGTEAFF. CDR3 DNA sequence: TGTGCCAGCAGCCGCCAGGGAGGCACTGAAGCTTTCTTT.

This chain joins TRBV7-2 and TRBJ1-1; no clear D gene. The CDR3 has 14 amino acids. The germline V gene encodes CDR1 SGHTA and CDR2 FQGNSA. Trimming took 1 base from V and 5 from J, leaving 11 bases between them. The CDR3 DNA reads as TGTGCCAGCAGCTTAGGAGTTTCGGGGACTGAAGCTTTCTTT. This encodes CASSLGVSGTEAFF. Filled out from reference TRBV7-2 and TRBJ1-1, the complete variable domain reads GAGVSQSPSNKVTEKGKDVELRCDPISGHTALYWYRQSLGQGLEFLIYFQGNSAPDKSGLPSDRFSAERTGGSVSTLTIQRTQQEDSAVYLCASSLGVSGTEAFFGQGTRLTVV.

The V call is TRBV5-4, the J call TRBJ1-2, with TRBD1 as a possible D gene (5 bases). The CDR3 loop spans 14 amino acids. Looked up from germline, CDR1 is SGHNT and CDR2 is YYREEE (reference sequence). Trimming pared 4 bases from V and 8 bases from J, leaving 18 bases between. CDR3 nucleotides: TGTGCCAGCAGCGGGCAGGGCCAGTTCGGGGGCTACACCTTC. It codes for CASSGQGQFGGYTF.

The V call is TRBV4-3, the J call TRBJ2-3; D gene unclear. Trimming shortened V by 4 bases and J by 5 bases, and 10 bases separated the two germline ends. This CDR3 has 13 residues. Germline V CDR1 and CDR2: LGHNA, YSLEER. CDR3 region: CASSPGGLDTQYF. The CDR3 nucleotides are TGCGCCAGCAGCCCGGGTGGGTTAGATACGCAGTATTTT.